A single sample is the source of the 23 T cell receptor beta chains below, sequenced in a study of T cell responses to AZD1222 COVID-19 vaccine. Method: immunoSEQ multiplex PCR; TCRdb's copy keeps in-frame clones and lacks some. The table records approximately 81,000 clones, under 90% of them present only once. The sample here was peripheral blood, taken 28 days after the second AZD1222 dose. The receptor set was obtained from an adult who received the AZD1222 COVID-19 vaccine.

This clone was detected a few times. The chain carries TRBV19 and TRBJ2-7; TRBD1 or TRBD2 may be the D gene (7 bases each). This CDR3 is 14 amino acids long. The ends were cut back, 4 bases at V and 4 bases at J, with 14 bases in the middle. CDR1 is LNHDA, CDR2 SQIVND, per germline (reference sequence). The CDR3 nucleotides read TGTGCCAGTAGTACGAGACAGGGACTATACGAGCAGTACTTC. Its protein is CASSTRQGLYEQYF. The whole variable domain, remainder taken from reference TRBV19 and TRBJ2-7, is DGGITQSPKYLFRKEGQNVTLSCEQNLNHDAMYWYRQDPGQGLRLIYYSQIVNDFQKGDIAEGYSVSREKKESFPLTVTSAQKNPTAFYLCASSTRQGLYEQYFGPGTRLTVT.

This clone was found once. The genes are TRBV5-1 and TRBJ2-6; TRBD1 is a possible D gene (6 bases). Looked up from germline, CDR1 is SGHRS and CDR2 is YFSETQ. Trimming took off 4 bases at V and 0 bases at J, with 8 bases between the two ends. This CDR3 is 15 amino acids long. DNA of the CDR3: TGCGCCAGCAGCCGGGACAACTCTGGGGCCAACGTCCTGACTTTC. It specifies CASSRDNSGANVLTF.

CDR3 sequence (DNA): TGCAGCGTGGGAGAGACAGGGCAGAGCAATCAGCCCCAGCATTTT. Translated: CSVGETGQSNQPQHF. The J gene is TRBJ1-5, the V gene TRBV29-1; 7 bases agree with TRBD1. Germline CDR1 is SQVTM and CDR2 is ANQGSEA. This CDR3 comprises 15 residues. The trim removed 6 bases at V and 1 base at J, leaving 9 bases unmatched.

This clone was counted once. One end of the junction does not line up with germline, which may come from a read error. This chain connects TRBV30 to TRBJ1-6, with D perhaps TRBD1 (6 bases). CDR3 length: 14 amino acids. From germline, CDR1 is GTSNPN and CDR2 SVGIG (reference sequence). CDR3 sequence: CAWREGQPNSPPHF. The CDR3 nucleotides read TGTGCCTGGAGAGAAGGACAGCCTAATTCACCCCCCCACTTT.

V and J are TRBV5-6 and TRBJ1-1, with 7 bases lining up with TRBD1. This CDR3 is built from 16 residues. V trimming: 6 bases; J trimming: 3 bases; junction bases outside the gene matches: 14. Germline V gene sequence: CDR1 SGHDT, CDR2 YYEEEE. In DNA form, the CDR3 reads TGTGCCAGCACCCGACAGGGATATGCGTGGGACACTGAAGCTTTCTTT. This gives the protein CASTRQGYAWDTEAFF.

This clone was seen a handful of times. The rearrangement uses TRBV5-6 and TRBJ2-7, with 11 positions matching TRBD2. Germline-derived CDR1 and CDR2 are SGHDT and YYEEEE. This CDR3 contains 15 residues. Trimming removed 3 bases from V and 4 bases from J; junction bases left unmatched: 6. The CDR3 nucleotides read TGTGCCAGCAGCTCCTTAGCGGGAGGGCCATACGAGCAGTACTTC. Protein: CASSSLAGGPYEQYF.

The chain is built from TRBV25-1 and TRBJ2-2; 7 bases line up with TRBD2. Germline values: CDR1 MGHDK, CDR2 SYGVNS. CDR3 size: 17 residues. The V and J ends lost 0 bases and 7 bases, in that order; junction bases with no gene match: 11. The CDR3 region has the DNA TGTGCCAGCAGTGAATATAATTGGGCGGGAGTGGACGGGGAGCTGTTTTTT. Translated, it gives CASSEYNWAGVDGELFF.

The V call is TRBV7-2, the J call TRBJ1-4; D may be TRBD1 (5 bases). The V gene lost 5 bases and the J gene lost 3 bases, with 10 bases spanning the gap. Germline-derived CDR1 and CDR2 are SGHTA and FQGNSA. CDR3 size: 14 residues. The CDR3, as DNA: TGTGCCAGCAGCCCAGGGTTGGCTAATGAAAAACTGTTTTTT. Its protein product is CASSPGLANEKLFF. Full variable domain (remainder filled in from reference TRBV7-2 and TRBJ1-4): GAGVSQSPSNKVTEKGKDVELRCDPISGHTALYWYRQSLGQGLEFLIYFQGNSAPDKSGLPSDRFSAERTGGSVSTLTIQRTQQEDSAVYLCASSPGLANEKLFFGSGTQLSVL.

This sequence joins TRBV10-3 and TRBJ1-1; the match to TRBD1 covers 7 bases. Germline CDR1 ENHRY, CDR2 SYGVKD. Unmatched junction bases numbered 9, after V lost 6 bases and J lost 2 bases. This CDR3 is 15 amino acids long. This chain's CDR3 is CAISPQGGENTEAFF. In DNA, the CDR3 is TGTGCCATCAGCCCTCAGGGGGGGGAAAACACTGAAGCTTTCTTT.

V and J are TRBV27 and TRBJ1-2; TRBD1 aligns across 10 bases. CDR1 is MNHEY, CDR2 SMNVEV, per germline (reference sequence). The CDR3 has 17 amino acids. V lost 8 bases, J lost 7 bases, and 19 bases stayed unmatched. The CDR3 protein is CASSKVMGDRGSSGYTF. CDR3 in DNA: TGTGCCAGCTCTAAAGTTATGGGGGACAGGGGATCAAGTGGCTACACCTTC.

V gene TRBV28 combines with J gene TRBJ2-5, with 7 bases matching TRBD2. The germline V gene has CDR1 MDHEN and CDR2 SYDVKM. This CDR3 contains 14 residues. V lost 3 bases, J lost 5 bases, and 6 bases stayed unmatched. The CDR3 sequence is CASSLGGDRETQYF. The CDR3 coding sequence is TGTGCCAGCAGTTTGGGAGGGGATAGGGAGACCCAGTACTTC. The full variable domain, completed using reference TRBV28 and TRBJ2-5, is DVKVTQSSRYLVKRTGEKVFLECVQDMDHENMFWYRQDPGLGLRLIYFSYDVKMKEKGDIPEGYSVSREKKERFSLILESASTNQTSMYLCASSLGGDRETQYFGPGTRLLVL.

This clone was counted between two and nine times. The DNA of the CDR3 is TGTGCCAGATTGAGGGGACAGGGTGATGAGCAGTTCTTC. Translating it yields CARLRGQGDEQFF. J is TRBJ2-1 and V is TRBV2, with 9 positions matching TRBD1. Germline V gene data show CDR1 as SNHLY and CDR2 as FYNNEI. CDR3 length: 13 residues. Losses at the gene ends were 9 bases for V and 8 bases for J; bases not matched to a gene: 8.

The genes are TRBV5-1 and TRBJ1-6; D not resolved. This CDR3 is 15 amino acids long. Germline V gene lookup returns CDR1 SGHRS and CDR2 YFSETQ. Trimming left V 0 bases short and J 5 bases short, with 9 bases between. CDR3 DNA: TGCGCCAGCAGCTTGGGACCGGGCCATAATTCACCCCTCCACTTT. Protein product: CASSLGPGHNSPLHF. The variable domain in full, completed from reference TRBV5-1 and TRBJ1-6, reads KAGVTQTPRYLIKTRGQQVTLSCSPISGHRSVSWYQQTPGQGLQFLFEYFSETQRNKGNFPGRFSGRQFSNSRSEMNVSTLELGDSALYLCASSLGPGHNSPLHFGNGTRLTVT.

The chain employs TRBV28 and TRBJ1-1, with D maybe TRBD1 (5 bases). The V end lost 7 bases, the J end lost 9 bases, and 21 bases lay between the germline ends. The germline V gene encodes CDR1 MDHEN and CDR2 SYDVKM. The CDR3 consists of 14 residues. The CDR3 sequence is CASTPGLGGVQAFF. Here the CDR3 DNA reads TGTGCCAGCACTCCTGGGCTGGGGGGAGTGCAAGCTTTCTTT.

V and J are TRBV19 and TRBJ2-1; tentatively, D is TRBD2 (7 bases). The CDR3 is 14 residues long. Trimming cost V 4 bases and J 10 bases, with 17 bases left between them. CDR1 is LNHDA and CDR2 is SQIVND in the germline V gene (reference sequence). This CDR3 reads CASSSAGGRGEQFF. CDR3 sequence (DNA): TGTGCCAGTAGTAGCGCCGGGGGGCGGGGAGAGCAGTTCTTC.

This rearrangement joins TRBV28 to TRBJ1-2; the match to TRBD1 covers 8 bases. The CDR3 sequence is 16 residues long. Germline assignment: CDR1 MDHEN and CDR2 SYDVKM. The ends lost 2 bases at V and 8 bases at J; junction bases unmatched: 13. DNA for the CDR3: TGTGCCAGCAGTTTAGTCCCAGGACAGGGCCCTCAGGGCTACACCTTC. Encoded protein: CASSLVPGQGPQGYTF.

V and J are TRBV4-3 and TRBJ1-3; TRBD1 agrees at 8 bases. The CDR3 sequence is 16 residues long. Trimming at V came to 4 bases and at J to 1 base, leaving 6 bases not matched to a gene. Germline V CDR1 and CDR2: LGHNA, YSLEER. CDR3 residues: CASSPYWTGSGNTIYF. CDR3 bases: TGCGCCAGCAGCCCGTACTGGACAGGGTCTGGAAACACCATATATTTT.

The chain carries TRBV5-4 and TRBJ1-3; 9 positions match TRBD1. In germline, CDR1 is SGHNT, CDR2 YYREEE (reference sequence). J lost 4 bases, V lost 4 bases, and 9 bases had no gene match. The CDR3 is 16 residues long. CDR3 bases: TGTGCCAGCAGCCGAATAACAGGGGGCGCCGGAAACACCATATATTTT. It codes for CASSRITGGAGNTIYF.

The genes are TRBV5-6 and TRBJ1-1; D gene unclear. The germline V and J ends were trimmed by 1 base and 0 bases, with 10 bases remaining between them. The CDR3 has 15 residues. CDR1 and CDR2 from the germline V gene are SGHDT and YYEEEE. The CDR3 region has the DNA TGTGCCAGCAGCTTGTACGGGCTGATGAACACTGAAGCTTTCTTT. Translation: CASSLYGLMNTEAFF.

V and J are TRBV27 and TRBJ2-7; TRBD1 aligns across 11 bases. The CDR3 covers 17 residues. The ends lost 2 bases at V and 4 bases at J; junction bases unmatched: 10. Germline V gene sequence: CDR1 MNHEY, CDR2 SMNVEV (reference sequence). The CDR3 loop is CASSLSFGQGARYEQYF. CDR3 DNA: TGTGCCAGCAGTTTAAGCTTCGGACAGGGGGCGCGTTACGAGCAGTACTTC.

The chain joins TRBV3-1 (or the pseudogene TRBV3-2) to TRBJ2-7; D perhaps matches TRBD2 (6 bases). This CDR3 is built from 13 residues. Germline V lookup: CDR1 LGHDT, CDR2 YNNKEL (reference sequence). Trimming pared 3 bases from V and 3 bases from J, leaving 9 bases between. The CDR3 nucleotides are TGTGCCAGCAGCCATAGCGGCGGCTACGAGCAGTACTTC. This sequence encodes CASSHSGGYEQYF.

The chain uses TRBV5-5 and TRBJ1-5; D uncertain. The CDR3 consists of 14 residues. Germline CDR1 SGHKS, CDR2 YYEKEE (reference sequence). The germline V and J ends were trimmed by 3 bases and 0 bases, with 7 bases remaining between them. Here the CDR3 DNA reads TGTGCCAGCAGCTCAGAATATAGCAATCAGCCCCAGCATTTT. This gives the protein CASSSEYSNQPQHF.

The rearrangement joins TRBV27 to TRBJ2-2; D gene uncertain. CDR1 is MNHEY, CDR2 SMNVEV, per germline (reference sequence). V dropped 5 bases and J dropped 6 bases, with 13 bases sitting between them. This CDR3 contains 14 residues. The CDR3 loop is CASSLTIRAGELFF. As DNA, the CDR3 is TGTGCCAGCAGTCTAACAATTAGGGCCGGGGAGCTGTTTTTT.